Following are 7 T cell receptor beta chains from one sample sequenced in a study of regulatory T cells in long-lasting Graves disease. This sample's time point: newly diagnosed GD, antithyroid drugs for less than 3 months. The authors made the TCR library using RNA they extracted from PBMCs. The TCR beta library used iRepertoire HTBI primers with Arm-PCR amplification of CDR3. TCRdb passed the multiplex PCR reads through MiXCR, listing each CDR3 protein once. Of approximately 400,000 distinct CDR3 sequences listed, around 15% are singletons. The sequencing here drew on peripheral blood mononuclear cells (PBMCs), taken at new diagnosis, from a patient treated with antithyroid drugs. The receptors here all came from a female donor with Graves disease.

In its sample, this clonotype was seen many times. The rearrangement links TRBV27 to TRBJ2-1; the D gene could be TRBD1 or TRBD2 (5 bases each). The CDR3 has 15 residues. Trimming cost V 7 bases and J 4 bases, with 17 bases left between them. The germline CDR1 and CDR2 sequences are MNHEY and SMNVEV (reference sequence). CDR3: CASTKGWGLYNEQFF. In DNA form, the CDR3 reads TGTGCCAGCACGAAGGGGTGGGGGTTATACAATGAGCAGTTCTTC.

This clonotype came up many times. The genes are TRBV29-1 and TRBJ2-5; TRBD2 is a possible D gene (6 bases). The CDR3 length is 13 residues. Germline CDR1 SQVTM, CDR2 ANQGSEA. V was shortened by 3 bases and J by 4 bases, with 12 bases between the two germline ends. CDR3 in amino acids: CSVEFRERETQYF. CDR3 DNA: TGCAGCGTTGAGTTCCGGGAGCGAGAGACCCAGTACTTC.

Many counts were recorded for this clonotype. V gene TRBV11-2 combines with J gene TRBJ1-5; D remains ambiguous. Between the trimmed V and J ends, which lost 2 bases and 1 base, there was a span of 9 bases. Germline V gene lookup returns CDR1 SGHAT and CDR2 FQNNGV. The CDR3 length is 15 residues. The CDR3 DNA follows: TGTGCCAGCAGCTTAAATGCAGGAAGCAATCAGCCCCAGCATTTT. Amino acid sequence: CASSLNAGSNQPQHF.

This clonotype was counted between two and nine times. V gene TRBV5-4 combines with J gene TRBJ2-3; 10 bases match TRBD2. This CDR3 has 15 residues. After removal of 4 bases from V and 5 bases from J, the junction contained 7 bases not matched to a gene. Looked up from germline, CDR1 is SGHNT and CDR2 is YYREEE (reference sequence). Written as DNA, the CDR3 is TGTGCCAGCAGCCGGGAGTTAGCGGGAGGAGATACGCAGTATTTT. It translates to CASSRELAGGDTQYF.

Concerning this clonotype: This may arise from a read error, as a much more abundant clone is one base away. The V gene is TRBV24-1, the J gene TRBJ2-5; weak D call: TRBD2 (6 bases). Per germline, CDR1 KGHDR and CDR2 SFDVKD. The CDR3 is 16 amino acids. V shed 4 bases and J shed 11 bases, with 25 bases lying between them. The CDR3 spells CATSDRTMSSYNEQYF. In DNA form, the CDR3 reads TGTGCCACCAGTGACCGGACTATGAGCTCCTACAATGAGCAGTACTTC.

This clonotype was found many times. The rearrangement uses TRBV29-1 and TRBJ1-1; D uncertain. Trimming left V 4 bases short and J 8 bases short, with 11 bases between. The germline V gene has CDR1 SQVTM and CDR2 ANQGSEA. The CDR3 totals 11 residues. This CDR3 reads CSVAATGEAFF. The CDR3, as DNA: TGCAGCGTTGCCGCGACGGGAGAAGCTTTCTTT.

This clonotype was counted many times. The chain joins TRBV4-3 to TRBJ1-1; TRBD1 agrees at 8 bases. The CDR3 is made up of 16 amino acids. J was trimmed by 0 bases and V by 0 bases; bases with no gene match: 3. Germline CDR1 LGHNA, CDR2 YSLEER. CDR3 loop: CASSQDGDRLNTEAFF. In DNA form, the CDR3 reads TGCGCCAGCAGCCAAGATGGGGACAGGCTGAACACTGAAGCTTTCTTT.